The source of this T cell receptor (beta chain) is a study of blood T cell repertoires in COVID-19. The overall study: T cells, B-cell-depleted T cells, or PBMCs supplied cDNA or gDNA.

The CDR3 contains 15 residues. Germline V gives CDR1 LNHDA, CDR2 SQIVND (reference sequence). V lost 5 bases, J lost 6 bases, and 9 bases stayed unmatched. Source study methods: Reference gene primers were amplified, and this amplification served to estimate nucleated cell counts. The method was immunoSEQ multiplex PCR; TCRdb's version includes in-frame clones alone and lacks a portion of them. That table gives V, J and clone size, and the DNA gave D and trimming. Of 260,000 or so clones in the sample, about 83% were seen once. J is TRBJ1-4 and V is TRBV19; 7 nucleotides line up with TRBD1. The sequencing sample was made of peripheral blood. The clonotype was recovered from a man aged 80 or over with acute or convalescent COVID-19. The CDR3 spells CASSQRQGLDEKLFF. Here the CDR3 DNA reads TGTGCCAGTAGTCAACGACAGGGTTTGGATGAAAAACTGTTTTTT.